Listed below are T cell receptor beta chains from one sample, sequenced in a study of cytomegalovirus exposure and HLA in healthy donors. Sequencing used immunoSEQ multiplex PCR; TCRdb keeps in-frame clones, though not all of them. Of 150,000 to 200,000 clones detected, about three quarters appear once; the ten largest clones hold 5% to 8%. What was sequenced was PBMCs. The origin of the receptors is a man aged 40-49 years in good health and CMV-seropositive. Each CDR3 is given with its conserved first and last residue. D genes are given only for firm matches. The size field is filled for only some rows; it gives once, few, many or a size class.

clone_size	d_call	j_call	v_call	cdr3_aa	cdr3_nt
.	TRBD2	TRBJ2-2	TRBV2	CASSEVYGGSTGELFF	TGTGCCAGCAGTGAAGTCTACGGGGGGTCCACCGGGGAGCTGTTTTTT
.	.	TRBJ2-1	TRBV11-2	CASSRDRYYGNEQFF	TGTGCCAGCAGCCGAGACAGGTATTATGGAAATGAGCAGTTCTTC
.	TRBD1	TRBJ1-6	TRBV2	CASIPGGTGDFSPLHF	TGTGCCAGCATCCCCGGGGGGACAGGGGATTTTTCACCCCTCCACTTT
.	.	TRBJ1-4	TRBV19	CASSGQYNEKLFF	TGTGCCAGTAGTGGACAGTACAATGAAAAACTGTTTTTT
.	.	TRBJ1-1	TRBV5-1	CASRRNRVSEAFF	TGCGCCAGCAGAAGGAACAGGGTGAGTGAAGCTTTCTTT
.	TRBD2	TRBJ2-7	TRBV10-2	CASSGEVRLAGGHEQYF	TGCGCCAGCAGTGGAGAGGTTCGACTAGCGGGAGGCCACGAGCAGTACTTC
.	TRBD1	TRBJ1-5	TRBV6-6	CASSYSSQGGNQPQHF	TGTGCCAGCAGTTACTCGAGCCAGGGGGGCAATCAGCCCCAGCATTTT
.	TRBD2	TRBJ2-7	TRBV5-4	CASSKGLAGTYEQYF	TGTGCCAGCAGCAAGGGACTAGCGGGCACCTACGAGCAGTACTTC
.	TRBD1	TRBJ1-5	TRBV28	CASSRGTEHSNQPQHF	TGTGCCAGCAGCCGCGGGACAGAGCATAGCAATCAGCCCCAGCATTTT
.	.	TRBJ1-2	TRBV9	CASSVGHNYGYTF	TGTGCCAGCAGCGTTGGACATAACTATGGCTACACCTTC
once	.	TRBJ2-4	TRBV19	CASCDRIYKNIQYF	TGTGCCAGTTGTGACAGAATTTACAAAAACATTCAGTACTTC
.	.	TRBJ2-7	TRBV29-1	CSARQSGEQYF	TGCAGCGCGCGACAGAGTGGCGAGCAGTACTTC
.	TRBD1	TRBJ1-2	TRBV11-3	CASSLAGQGYGYTF	TGTGCCAGCAGCTTAGCGGGACAGGGATATGGCTACACCTTC
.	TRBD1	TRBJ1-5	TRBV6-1	CASSGHGQGANNQPQHF	TGTGCCAGCAGTGGCCACGGACAGGGGGCGAACAATCAGCCCCAGCATTTT
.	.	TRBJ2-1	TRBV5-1	CASSLGAGNEQFF	TGCGCCAGCAGCTTGGGGGCTGGGAATGAGCAGTTCTTC
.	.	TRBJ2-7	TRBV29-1	CSVVSAGYYEQYF	TGCAGCGTTGTATCTGCAGGGTACTACGAGCAGTACTTC
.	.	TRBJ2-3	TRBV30	CAWSAPAGRTDTQYF	TGTGCCTGGAGCGCCCCCGCGGGCCGCACAGATACGCAGTATTTT
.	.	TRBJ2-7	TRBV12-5	CASGRGGQNYEQYF	TGTGCTAGTGGCCGGGGCGGACAGAATTACGAGCAGTACTTC
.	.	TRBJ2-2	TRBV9	CASSVAMNTGELFF	TGTGCCAGCAGCGTAGCCATGAACACCGGGGAGCTGTTTTTT
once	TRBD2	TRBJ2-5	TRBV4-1	CASSQDLAGEVETQYF	TGCGCCAGCAGCCAAGATCTAGCGGGAGAGGTAGAGACCCAGTACTTC
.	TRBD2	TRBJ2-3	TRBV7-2	CASSPRLAGTDTQYF	TGTGCCAGCAGCCCACGACTAGCGGGAACAGATACGCAGTATTTT
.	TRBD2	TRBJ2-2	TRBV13	CASSLGASGRRTGELFF	TGTGCCAGCAGCTTAGGAGCTAGCGGGAGGAGGACCGGGGAGCTGTTTTTT
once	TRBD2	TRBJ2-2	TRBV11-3	CASSQRDYNTGELFF	TGTGCCAGCAGCCAAAGGGACTATAACACCGGGGAGCTGTTTTTT
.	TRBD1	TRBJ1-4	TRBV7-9	CASSLEDRVKEKLFF	TGTGCCAGCAGCTTAGAAGACAGGGTAAAGGAAAAACTGTTTTTT
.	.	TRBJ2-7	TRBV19	CASSIRGSNEQYF	TGTGCCAGTAGTATTCGAGGGAGTAACGAGCAGTACTTC
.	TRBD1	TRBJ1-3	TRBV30	CAWSLAGGGGNTIYF	TGTGCCTGGAGTCTGGCAGGGGGTGGTGGAAACACCATATATTTT
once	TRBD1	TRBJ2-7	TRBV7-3	CASSSRGTGTISYEQYF	TGTGCCAGCAGCTCCCGTGGGACAGGGACCATATCCTACGAGCAGTACTTC
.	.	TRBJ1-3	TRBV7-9	CASSAPDGSSGNTIYF	TGTGCCAGCAGCGCCCCGGACGGGAGCTCTGGAAACACCATATATTTT
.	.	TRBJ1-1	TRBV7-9	CASSFIGTEAFF	TGTGCCAGCAGCTTCATCGGGACTGAAGCTTTCTTT
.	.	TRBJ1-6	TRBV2	CASSERARGSPLHF	TGTGCCAGCAGTGAAAGGGCAAGGGGTTCACCCCTCCACTTT
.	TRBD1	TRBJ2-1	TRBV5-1	CASSFGTGIRNEQFF	TGCGCCAGCAGCTTCGGGACAGGGATTAGAAATGAGCAGTTCTTC
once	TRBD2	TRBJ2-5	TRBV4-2	CASSQEVAGGQETQYF	TGTGCCAGCAGCCAAGAGGTAGCGGGAGGTCAAGAGACCCAGTACTTC
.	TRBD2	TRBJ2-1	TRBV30	CAWSAGGSSYEQFF	TGTGCCTGGAGTGCTGGCGGGAGTAGCTATGAGCAGTTCTTC
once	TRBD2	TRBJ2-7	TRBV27	CASSQAPGLAVYEQYF	TGTGCCAGCAGCCAAGCGCCCGGACTAGCGGTCTACGAGCAGTACTTC
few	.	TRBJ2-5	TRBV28	CASSLAGPGETQYF	TGTGCCAGCAGTTTAGCAGGGCCAGGGGAGACCCAGTACTTC
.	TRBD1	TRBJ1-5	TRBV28	CASNTPQGPNQPQHF	TGTGCCAGCAACACGCCACAGGGGCCCAATCAGCCCCAGCATTTT
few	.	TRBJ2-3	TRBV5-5	CASSPGQTTDTQYF	TGTGCCAGCAGCCCCGGACAGACCACAGATACGCAGTATTTT
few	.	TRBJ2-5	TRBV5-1	CASSRPTETQYF	TGCGCCAGCAGCCGTCCTACGGAGACCCAGTACTTC
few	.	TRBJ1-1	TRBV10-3	CAISGVNRNTEAFF	TGTGCCATCAGTGGAGTCAACAGAAACACTGAAGCTTTCTTT
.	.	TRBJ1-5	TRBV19	CASSIKTGIQNQPQHF	TGTGCCAGTAGTATAAAGACTGGCATACAAAATCAGCCCCAGCATTTT
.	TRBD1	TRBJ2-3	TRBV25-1	CASSSDRGERDTQYF	TGTGCCAGCAGCTCAGACAGGGGGGAGAGGGATACGCAGTATTTT
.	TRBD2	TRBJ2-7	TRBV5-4	CASTEGGGVRHEQYF	TGTGCCAGCACGGAGGGCGGGGGGGTTAGGCACGAGCAGTACTTC
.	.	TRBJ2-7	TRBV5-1	CASSFGPQGGEQYF	TGCGCCAGCAGCTTTGGGCCCCAGGGTGGCGAGCAGTACTTC
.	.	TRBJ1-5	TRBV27	CASSSLRSSNQPQHF	TGTGCCAGCAGTTCATTACGGAGTAGCAATCAGCCCCAGCATTTT
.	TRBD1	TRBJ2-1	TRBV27	CASSFTGGNWDEQFF	TGTGCCAGCAGTTTCACAGGGGGCAACTGGGATGAGCAGTTCTTC
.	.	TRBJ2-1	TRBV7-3	CASSLTGEDEQFF	TGTGCCAGCAGCTTAACGGGAGAGGATGAGCAGTTCTTC
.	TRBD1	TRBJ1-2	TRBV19	CASSPRTGMNYGYTF	TGTGCCAGTAGTCCTCGGACAGGGATGAACTATGGCTACACCTTC
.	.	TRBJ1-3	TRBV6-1	CASSRQTGNTIYF	TGTGCCAGCAGCAGACAGACTGGAAACACCATATATTTT
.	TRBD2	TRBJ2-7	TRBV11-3	CASSLAAGGTSYEQYF	TGTGCCAGCAGCTTAGCTGCGGGAGGTACATCCTACGAGCAGTACTTC
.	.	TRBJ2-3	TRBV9	CASSVGTGGTDTQYF	TGTGCCAGCAGCGTAGGGACGGGGGGCACAGATACGCAGTATTTT
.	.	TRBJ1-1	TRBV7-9	CSSSRRQGIVNTEAFF	TGTTCCAGCAGCCGACGGCAGGGGATAGTGAACACTGAAGCTTTCTTT
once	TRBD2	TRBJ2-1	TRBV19	CASSSGTSGRFEQFF	TGTGCCAGTAGCTCCGGGACTAGCGGGAGATTCGAGCAGTTCTTC
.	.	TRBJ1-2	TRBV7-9	CASSRSGYGYTF	TGTGCCAGCAGCCGCTCGGGCTATGGCTACACCTTC
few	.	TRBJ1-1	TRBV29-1	CSVAQNTEAFF	TGCAGCGTGGCACAGAACACTGAAGCTTTCTTT
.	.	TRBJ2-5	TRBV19	CASSIVAARTQYF	TGTGCCAGTAGTATTGTAGCGGCACGGACCCAGTACTTC
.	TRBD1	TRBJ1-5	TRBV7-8	CASSLGQGGGLPYF	TGTGCCAGCAGCTTAGGACAGGGGGGCGGACTACCGTATTTT
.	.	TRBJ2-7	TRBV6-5	CASSQAREQYF	TGTGCCAGCAGTCAAGCCCGCGAGCAGTACTTC